The rows below give T cell receptor beta chains drawn from one sample of a study of blood T cell repertoires in COVID-19. The assay was immunoSEQ multiplex PCR, and TCRdb's table has in-frame clones only and misses some. Counted here are about 250,000 clones, about 83% occurring once; the ten biggest clones make up 8.5% to 10%. Specimen: peripheral blood. All receptors derive from a man aged 40-55 years with active or convalescent COVID-19. The CDR3 runs from the conserved cysteine through the conserved F or W. The D gene is left open where the match is weak. Clone size appears in some rows only: once, few, many, or a class for an expanded clone.

d_gene,abundance,j_gene,v_gene,CDR3aa,CDR3nt
TRBD2,.,TRBJ2-3,TRBV11-2,CASNLAGGDTDTQYF,TGTGCCAGCAACCTCGCGGGGGGAGATACAGATACGCAGTATTTT
TRBD1,once,TRBJ2-7,TRBV7-6,CASSLMGTGQGEQYF,TGTGCCAGCAGCTTAATGGGGACAGGGCAGGGCGAGCAGTACTTC
.,.,TRBJ2-1,TRBV3-1/TRBV3-2,CASSQEGANEQFF,TGTGCCAGCAGCCAAGAAGGGGCCAATGAGCAGTTCTTC
.,.,TRBJ2-6,TRBV19,CASSSPGHPLSGANVLTF,TGTGCCAGTAGTTCTCCGGGACACCCCCTATCTGGGGCCAACGTCCTGACTTTC
.,.,TRBJ1-1,TRBV19,CASSMGGWSTEAFF,TGTGCCAGTAGTATGGGTGGGTGGAGCACTGAAGCTTTCTTT
TRBD1,.,TRBJ1-2,TRBV6-5,CASTAGGTQNYGYTF,TGTGCCAGCACCGCAGGGGGTACGCAAAACTATGGCTACACCTTC
TRBD2,.,TRBJ2-1,TRBV6-5,CASRSGGPPNEQFF,TGTGCCAGCAGGAGCGGGGGGCCCCCCAATGAGCAGTTCTTC
.,.,TRBJ2-7,TRBV7-9,CASSFQAGVSYEQYF,TGTGCCAGCAGCTTCCAAGCGGGCGTCTCCTACGAGCAGTACTTC
.,.,TRBJ1-4,TRBV12-3/TRBV12-4,CASTPQGGEKLFF,TGTGCCAGCACCCCGCAGGGCGGTGAAAAACTGTTTTTT
.,.,TRBJ2-7,TRBV7-9,CASSLYGVRFYEQYF,TGTGCCAGCAGCTTATACGGGGTCCGTTTCTACGAGCAGTACTTC
TRBD2,.,TRBJ2-1,TRBV28,CASSSPGLAGGLEQFF,TGTGCCAGCAGCTCTCCGGGACTAGCGGGAGGACTTGAGCAGTTCTTC
.,.,TRBJ2-7,TRBV5-1,CASSFNYEQYF,TGCGCCAGCAGCTTTAACTACGAGCAGTACTTC
.,.,TRBJ1-6,TRBV6-5,CASSWEGSSYNSPLHF,TGTGCCAGCAGTTGGGAGGGGAGCTCCTATAATTCACCCCTCCACTTT
TRBD1,.,TRBJ1-5,TRBV28,CASSLFYGQGITQPQHF,TGTGCCAGCAGTTTATTTTACGGACAGGGGATAACTCAGCCCCAGCATTTT
TRBD2,.,TRBJ2-3,TRBV24-1,CATSDLGGGAVDTQYF,TGTGCCACCAGTGATTTGGGCGGGGGGGCGGTGGATACGCAGTATTTT
TRBD2,.,TRBJ2-2,TRBV12-5,CASGFSSTGTSGSSNTGELFF,TGTGCTAGTGGCTTCTCCTCAACCGGGACTAGCGGGAGTTCGAACACCGGGGAGCTGTTTTTT
TRBD2,.,TRBJ2-1,TRBV24-1,CATSRLADSYNEQFF,TGTGCCACCAGTCGACTAGCGGACTCCTACAATGAGCAGTTCTTC